Listed below are T cell receptor beta chains from one sample, sequenced in a study of T-cell reconstitution after alpha-beta-depleted transplantation in children. MiXCR was run by TCRdb on the PCR reads, yielding one entry per CDR3 protein. The sample consists of about 610,000 distinct CDR3 sequences, roughly a tenth of them appearing once. This material consisted of PBMCs from the stem cell graft donor, taken from the stem cell graft. These receptors were collected from a human donor who donated a stem cell graft to a child with acute myeloid leukemia. CDR3s include the opening cysteine and the closing phenylalanine or tryptophan. The D gene is left open where the match is weak. Size is omitted from some rows. Given values are once, few, many or a class for expanded clones.

v_gene	d_gene	j_gene	abundance	CDR3nt	CDR3aa
TRBV30	.	TRBJ2-7	few	TGTGCCTGGAGTAGACTTCCCTACGAGCAGTACTTC	CAWSRLPYEQYF
TRBV29-1	.	TRBJ2-7	.	TGCAGCGTTGGAGGGGGGGGTTTCTACGAGCAGTACTTC	CSVGGGGFYEQYF
TRBV6-5	.	TRBJ2-1	many	TGTGCCAGCGGACCTCGGAGCCACAATGAGCAGTTCTTC	CASGPRSHNEQFF
TRBV12-3/TRBV12-4	.	TRBJ1-4	few	TGTGCCAGCAGGCGGGGAGAAAAACTGTTTTTT	CASRRGEKLFF
TRBV20-1	TRBD2	TRBJ2-1	.	TGCTGTGCTAGAGTTAGCGGGAGAGACTACAATGAGCAGTTCTTC	CCARVSGRDYNEQFF
TRBV9	.	TRBJ2-4	.	TGTGCCAGCAGCGAATCTCCTTCAGCCAAAAACATTCAGTACTTC	CASSESPSAKNIQYF
TRBV7-2	TRBD2	TRBJ2-5	many	TGTGCCAGCAGCTTCTACGGGGCGGGGGACCAGTACTTC	CASSFYGAGDQYF
TRBV27	TRBD2	TRBJ2-1	.	TGTGCCAGCACCCCCCCAGTAAGATTCCGGCCCACTAGCGGACCCTACAATGAGCAGTTCTTC	CASTPPVRFRPTSGPYNEQFF
TRBV9	.	TRBJ2-1	many	TGTGCCAGCAGCGTAGGGAGCTCCTACAATGAGCAGTTCTTC	CASSVGSSYNEQFF
TRBV11-2	.	TRBJ2-1	.	TGTGCCAGCAGCTTAGACTCCCATACTGGGCTCAACAATGAGCAGTTCTTC	CASSLDSHTGLNNEQFF
TRBV11-2	.	TRBJ2-3	.	TGTGCCAGCAGCGCCTCTAGCGTACTCACAGATACGCAGTATTTT	CASSASSVLTDTQYF
TRBV5-1	.	TRBJ2-4	.	TGCGCCAGCAGCTTGGGGCTTGGACTTCCCATGGCAAACATTCAGTACTTC	CASSLGLGLPMANIQYF
TRBV4-2	TRBD2	TRBJ2-2	few	TGTGCCAGCAGCCAAGCTCCCGGACTAGCGGGAGGGGGAACGAACACCGGGGAGCTGTTTTTT	CASSQAPGLAGGGTNTGELFF
TRBV20-1	.	TRBJ2-7	many	TGCAGTGGAGAAGGATACTCCTACGAGCAGTACTTC	CSGEGYSYEQYF
TRBV7-9	.	TRBJ2-5	.	TGTGCCAGCAGCCTTCTATTGGGGCCAAAGACCCAGTACTTC	CASSLLLGPKTQYF
TRBV12-3/TRBV12-4	.	TRBJ2-7	few	TGTGCCAGCAGCCCGGGACTTACCGCCTACGAGCAGTACTTC	CASSPGLTAYEQYF
TRBV4-3	.	TRBJ1-5	.	TGCGCCAGCAGCCAGTCCACGGGGGATCAGCCCCAGCATTTT	CASSQSTGDQPQHF
TRBV20-1	TRBD2	TRBJ2-3	many	TGCAGTGCCAGGACTAGCGGAAGCGATACGCAGTATTTT	CSARTSGSDTQYF
TRBV29-1	.	TRBJ2-2	many	TGCAGCGTAGGGAGGGGGGCGGACACCGGGGAGCTGTTTTTT	CSVGRGADTGELFF
TRBV7-2	TRBD2	TRBJ2-5	.	TGTGCCAGCAGCCCACTAGCGGGGGCCCAAGAGACCCAGTACTTC	CASSPLAGAQETQYF
TRBV5-1	.	TRBJ1-1	.	TGCGCCAGCAGCCCATTCAGGGCGAACACTGAAGCTTTCTTT	CASSPFRANTEAFF
TRBV28	.	TRBJ2-7	many	TGTGCCAGCAGACAGACGGGCACCTACGAGCAGTACTTC	CASRQTGTYEQYF
TRBV19	.	TRBJ2-7	few	TGTGCCAGTGCGAAAGTAAATCCCTACGAGCAGTACTTC	CASAKVNPYEQYF
TRBV29-1	.	TRBJ1-5	many	TGCAGCGTTGAACTCCCCAATCAGCCCCAGCATTTT	CSVELPNQPQHF
TRBV27	.	TRBJ1-3	.	TGTGCCAGCAGCCCGTTCGGCAGATCTGGAAACACCATATATTTT	CASSPFGRSGNTIYF
TRBV20-1	TRBD2	TRBJ2-3	.	TGCAGTGCACCGACTAGCGGGACCACAGATACGCAGTATTTT	CSAPTSGTTDTQYF